This TCR beta chain was obtained from a study of T cell responses to AZD1222 COVID-19 vaccine. V was shortened by 7 bases and J by 1 base, with 7 bases between the two germline ends. Per the germline V gene, CDR1 is MNHEY and CDR2 is SVGAGI. This CDR3 contains 13 residues. As for this clone: Its antigen remains unknown.

The study, taken as a whole, reports: Mostly white British, mostly female donors; authors suggested clonal diversity may be underestimated.

Generated by immunoSEQ multiplex PCR, the TCRdb table keeps only in-frame clones and is missing some. This sample has about 120,000 clones, with around nine tenths found just once. The clonotype was recovered from an adult in good health. The chain links TRBV6-5 to TRBJ1-4; the D is unclear. The input for sequencing was peripheral blood, taken on day 0 of AZD1222 vaccination. CDR3 loop: CASKIGTNEKLFF. The CDR3 DNA is TGTGCCAGCAAAATAGGAACTAATGAAAAACTGTTTTTT.